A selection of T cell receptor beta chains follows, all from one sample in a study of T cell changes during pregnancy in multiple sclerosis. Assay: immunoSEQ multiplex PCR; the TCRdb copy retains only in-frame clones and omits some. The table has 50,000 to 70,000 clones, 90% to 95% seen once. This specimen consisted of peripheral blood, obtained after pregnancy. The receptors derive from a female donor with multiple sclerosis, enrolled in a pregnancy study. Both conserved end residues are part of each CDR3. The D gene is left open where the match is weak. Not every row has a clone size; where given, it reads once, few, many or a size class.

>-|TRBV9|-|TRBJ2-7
TGTGTCAGCAGCGTAGCTGGTGGCGGCTCCTACGAGCAGTACTTC
CVSSVAGGGSYEQYF
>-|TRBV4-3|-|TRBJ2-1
TGCGCCAGCAGCTACTTAGCGGACTCCTACAATGAGCAGTTCTTC
CASSYLADSYNEQFF
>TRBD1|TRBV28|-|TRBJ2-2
TGTGCCAGCAGTTTGCAGGGGGAGTACGGGGAGCTGTTTTTT
CASSLQGEYGELFF
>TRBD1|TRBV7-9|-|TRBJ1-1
TGTGCCAGCAAACTCAGGGGGAAAAACATGAACACTGAAGCTTTCTTT
CASKLRGKNMNTEAFF
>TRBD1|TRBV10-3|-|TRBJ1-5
TGTGCCATCAGTGAGTCCTCCGGGACAGGGTTCCCCCAGCATTTT
CAISESSGTGFPQHF
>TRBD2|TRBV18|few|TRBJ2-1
TGTGCCAGCTCACCGAGGACTAGCGGACCAGAGCAGTTCTTC
CASSPRTSGPEQFF
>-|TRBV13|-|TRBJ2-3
TGTGCCAGCAGCTTAGGATTGGAACAGACCACAGATACGCAGTATTTT
CASSLGLEQTTDTQYF
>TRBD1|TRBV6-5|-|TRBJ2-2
TGTGCCAGCAGTTACAGGGGGCTCGGCACCGGGGAGCTGTTTTTT
CASSYRGLGTGELFF
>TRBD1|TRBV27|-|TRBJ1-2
TGTGCCAGCAGTCCCTTGACAGGGGGCGACTATGGCTACACCTTC
CASSPLTGGDYGYTF
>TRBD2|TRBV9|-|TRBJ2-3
TGTGCCAGCAACGAAGGACTAGCGGGATATACGCAGTATTTT
CASNEGLAGYTQYF
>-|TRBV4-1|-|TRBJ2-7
TGCGCCAGCAGCCAAGAGGGGAGCTCCTACGAGCAGTACTTC
CASSQEGSSYEQYF
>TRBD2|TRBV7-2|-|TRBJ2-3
TGTGCCAGCAGCTTTCAAAGGTGGACTAGCGGGATGTCCTCAGATACGCAGTATTTT
CASSFQRWTSGMSSDTQYF
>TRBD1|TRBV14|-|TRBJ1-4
TGTGCCAGCAGCCAGCGGACAGGCCCTCAAAAACTGTTTTTT
CASSQRTGPQKLFF
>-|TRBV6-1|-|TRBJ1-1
TGTGCCAGCAATACAGGTATGAACACTGAAGCTTTCTTT
CASNTGMNTEAFF
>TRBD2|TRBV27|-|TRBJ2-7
TGTGCCAGCAGTCCCATGACTAGCGGGAACTACGAGCAGTACTTC
CASSPMTSGNYEQYF
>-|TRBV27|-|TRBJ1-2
TGTGCCAGCAGTCCCCCCGGGAACTATGGCTACACCTTC
CASSPPGNYGYTF
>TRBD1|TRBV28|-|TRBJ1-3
TGTGCCAGCAGCCTGGACAGGGTAAACACCATATATTTT
CASSLDRVNTIYF
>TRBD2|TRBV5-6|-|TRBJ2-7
TGTGCCAGCAGGCCTAGCGGGAAGAATTCCTACGAGCAGTACTTC
CASRPSGKNSYEQYF
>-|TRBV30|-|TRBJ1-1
TGTGCCTGGAGTGCGCGACAGGACACTGAAGCTTTCTTT
CAWSARQDTEAFF
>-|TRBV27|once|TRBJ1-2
TGTGCCAGCAGTTTTCGACGGGGTATTAACTATGGCTACACCTTC
CASSFRRGINYGYTF
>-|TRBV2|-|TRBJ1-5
TGTGCCAGCAGTGAAGGTCGGGACAACAATCAGCCCCAGCATTTT
CASSEGRDNNQPQHF
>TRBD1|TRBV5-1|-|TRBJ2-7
TGCGCCAGCAGCTCGGGACAGATGTTCTACGAGCAGTACTTC
CASSSGQMFYEQYF
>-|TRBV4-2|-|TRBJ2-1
TGTGCCAGCAGCCAACTTCTAGAGGACAATGAGCAGTTCTTC
CASSQLLEDNEQFF
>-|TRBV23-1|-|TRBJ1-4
TGCGCCAGCAGCCTTGCGGGTAAACTCCTTAATGAAAAACTGTTTTTT
CASSLAGKLLNEKLFF
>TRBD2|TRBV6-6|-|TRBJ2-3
TGTGCCAGCAGACTAGCGGGCACAGATACGCAGTATTTT
CASRLAGTDTQYF
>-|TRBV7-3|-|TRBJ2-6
TGTGCCAGCAGCTTACAGGAATCTGGGGCCAACGTCCTGACTTTC
CASSLQESGANVLTF
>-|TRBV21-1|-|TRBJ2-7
TGTGCCAGCAGCAATTGGGGGCTACCCACCTACGAGCAGTACTTC
CASSNWGLPTYEQYF
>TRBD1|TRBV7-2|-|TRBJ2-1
TGTGCCAGCAGCCCTGGGGGACAGGGCGCGAATGAGCAGTTCTTC
CASSPGGQGANEQFF
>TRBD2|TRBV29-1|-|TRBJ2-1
TGCAGCGTGGAAGGACTAGCGGGGCCGTACAATGAGCAGTTCTTC
CSVEGLAGPYNEQFF
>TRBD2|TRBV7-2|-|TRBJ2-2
TGTGCCAGCAGCTTAGGCCTAGCGGTGAACACCGGGGAGCTGTTTTTT
CASSLGLAVNTGELFF
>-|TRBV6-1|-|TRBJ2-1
TGTGCCAGCAGACTGGCCAGGGGTGAGCAGTTCTTC
CASRLARGEQFF
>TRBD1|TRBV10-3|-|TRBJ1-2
TGTGCCATCAGTCCGCAGGGGGCCTATGGCTACACCTTC
CAISPQGAYGYTF
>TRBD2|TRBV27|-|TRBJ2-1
TGTGCCAGCAGTCCTACTAGCGGGAGTTCCCTATTCTCCTACAATGAGCAGTTCTTC
CASSPTSGSSLFSYNEQFF
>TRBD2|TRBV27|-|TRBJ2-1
TGTGCCAGCAGTCCGTTAGCGGGAGGTACCTACAATGAGCAGTTCTTC
CASSPLAGGTYNEQFF
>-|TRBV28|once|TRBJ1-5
TGTGCCAGCAGTGGGCAGGGTTCGGTGAGCAATCAGCCCCAGCATTTT
CASSGQGSVSNQPQHF
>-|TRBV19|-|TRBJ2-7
TGTGCCATCTGGGCAACTTACGAGCAGTACTTC
CAIWATYEQYF
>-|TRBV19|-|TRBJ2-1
TGTGCCAGTGAGGGAGCGACTGAGCAGTTCTTC
CASEGATEQFF
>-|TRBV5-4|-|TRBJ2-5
TGTGCCAGCAGCTTGGGGCTAGCTCAAGAGACCCAGTACTTC
CASSLGLAQETQYF
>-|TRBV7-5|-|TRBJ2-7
TGTGCCAGAAGCTTATCGGGACTTTCTGTCTACGAGCAGTACTTC
CARSLSGLSVYEQYF
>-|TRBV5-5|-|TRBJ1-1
TGTGCCAGCAGCTTGCTCGCTGGGGCCCGGGGGGACACTGAAGCTTTCTTT
CASSLLAGARGDTEAFF
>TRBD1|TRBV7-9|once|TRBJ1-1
TGTGCCAGCAGCTTAGTAGGACGACCAGGGGGCACTGAAGCTTTCTTT
CASSLVGRPGGTEAFF